A single sample is the source of the 27 T cell receptor beta chains below, sequenced in a study of vaccination and CD4 T cells after COVID-19. An Oncomine TCR Beta short-read assay was used to sequence the DNA from cultured CD4+ T cells. From the PCR reads, TCRdb called clonotypes with MiXCR, one entry per CDR3 protein. Seen here are some 13,000 distinct CDR3 sequences, around three fifths observed once, and the top ten hold about a sixth. This sample's treatment: roughly ten-day PBMC culture with coronavirus spike peptide pools or control peptides (ViraFEST assay). The antigens for these receptors are not known. Sequenced input: CD4+ T cells from blood, cultured in vitro. The receptors here all came from a human donor who had recovered from COVID-19.

This clonotype was seen only a few times. This chain links TRBV28 with TRBJ1-5; D remains unclear. Deletions cut 5 bases from V and 11 bases from J, with 16 bases between. This CDR3 contains 13 residues. The germline gives CDR1 MDHEN, CDR2 SYDVKM. In DNA, the CDR3 is TGTGCCAGCAGTCCAAAGCCTGTAAGGGCCCAGCATTTT. It encodes CASSPKPVRAQHF.

This clonotype was seen a handful of times. The chain combines TRBV27 with TRBJ1-2; 9 bases are a match to TRBD1. V shed 5 bases and J 6 bases; nucleotides not matched to a gene: 7. The CDR3 length is 14 residues. The germline V gene encodes CDR1 MNHEY and CDR2 SMNVEV (reference sequence). CDR3: CASSPTGGANGYTF. The CDR3 bases are TGTGCCAGCAGTCCTACAGGGGGCGCGAATGGCTACACCTTC.

The chain recombines TRBV9 with TRBJ1-1; unclear D gene. The length of the CDR3 is 13 residues. V gave up 3 bases and J gave up 2 bases, with 8 bases separating them. Per germline, CDR1 SGDLS and CDR2 YYNGEE. The CDR3 is CASSATLNTEAFF. The CDR3 region has the DNA TGTGCCAGCAGCGCAACCCTCAACACTGAAGCTTTCTTT.

The chain uses TRBV12-3 or TRBV12-4 and TRBJ2-2; 9 bases agree with TRBD1. CDR3 length: 14 residues. V shed 6 bases and J 7 bases; nucleotides not matched to a gene: 6. In nucleotides, the CDR3 is TGTGCCAGCAGACGGGGACAGGGAGTCGGGGAGCTGTTTTTT. Its translation: CASRRGQGVGELFF.

The rearrangement links TRBV19 to TRBJ1-5; the D is unclear. Deletions cut 1 base from V and 3 bases from J, with 7 bases between. Germline V gives CDR1 LNHDA, CDR2 SQIVND (reference sequence). This CDR3 contains 14 residues. The CDR3 bases are TGTGCCAGTAGTATAGGGACCCTCAATCAGCCCCAGCATTTT. Its protein product is CASSIGTLNQPQHF.

This chain joins TRBV20-1 and TRBJ1-2, with 9 bases lining up with TRBD1. Germline trimming cut 1 base from V and 8 bases from J; bases unmatched to any gene: 11. Germline CDR1 reads DFQATT; CDR2 reads SNEGSKA (reference sequence). This CDR3 comprises 15 residues. CDR3 protein: CSARGTGTGMVGYTF. The CDR3, as DNA: TGCAGTGCTAGAGGCACCGGGACAGGGATGGTAGGCTACACCTTC.

The V gene is TRBV7-2, the J gene TRBJ2-2, with 9 bases that match TRBD1. V was pared by 4 bases and J by 4 bases, with 7 bases of the junction left unmatched. The CDR3 totals 16 residues. Looked up from germline, CDR1 is SGHTA and CDR2 is FQGNSA. The CDR3 DNA follows: TGTGCCAGCAGCTCCCGAACAGGGGGCTTCACCGGGGAGCTGTTTTTT. It encodes CASSSRTGGFTGELFF.

This chain links TRBV7-2 with TRBJ2-7; 7 nucleotides match TRBD2. The V and J ends lost 3 bases and 7 bases, in that order; junction bases with no gene match: 6. Germline V gene data show CDR1 as SGHTA and CDR2 as FQGNSA. CDR3 size: 13 residues. CDR3 in amino acids: CASSFTSVGEQYF. CDR3 nucleotides: TGTGCCAGCAGCTTCACTAGCGTGGGGGAGCAGTACTTC.

This chain uses TRBV28 with TRBJ2-5, with D unresolved. The CDR3 runs 11 residues. Between the trimmed V and J ends, which lost 3 bases and 9 bases, there was a span of 8 bases. CDR1 and CDR2 from the germline V gene are MDHEN and SYDVKM. The CDR3 DNA is TGTGCCAGCAGTTTTATGACCGCCCAGTACTTC. This gives the protein CASSFMTAQYF.

The V and J genes are TRBV10-3 and TRBJ1-6, with D tentatively TRBD1 (5 bases). The V and J ends lost 8 bases and 11 bases respectively, with 16 bases between them. This CDR3 contains 13 residues. The V gene's germline CDR1 is ENHRY and CDR2 SYGVKD. CDR3 bases: TGTGCCATCCGGGACGTCGGCGGGACACCCCTCCACTTT. It translates to CAIRDVGGTPLHF.

This clonotype was detected only once. The chain couples TRBV29-1 to TRBJ2-4, with D hard to call. The CDR3 is 13 residues long. Germline assignment: CDR1 SQVTM and CDR2 ANQGSEA. Trimming stripped 5 bases from V and 3 bases from J, with 11 bases between. The CDR3, as DNA: TGCAGCGTTACATTGGGTAACAAAAACATTCAGTACTTC. This translates into CSVTLGNKNIQYF.

The rearrangement links TRBV19 to TRBJ1-2, with D possibly matching TRBD1 (6 bases). Trimming took 5 bases from V and 6 from J, leaving 19 bases between them. The CDR3 spans 15 residues. Germline V gives CDR1 LNHDA, CDR2 SQIVND (reference sequence). CDR3 coding DNA: TGTGCCAGTAGTCCCCCCCGGGGGGCTCCGCATGGCTACACCTTC. Its translation: CASSPPRGAPHGYTF.

This chain joins TRBV20-1 and TRBJ2-5, with 10 bases that match TRBD2. The CDR3 loop spans 15 amino acids. The J segment lost 4 bases and the V segment lost 3 bases, leaving 8 bases of the junction unmatched. Germline V gives CDR1 DFQATT, CDR2 SNEGSKA (reference sequence). In nucleotides, the CDR3 is TGCAGTGCTAGTTGGGCTAGCGGGAGTAGAGAGACCCAGTACTTC. It translates to CSASWASGSRETQYF.

This chain connects TRBV5-1 to TRBJ2-7; tentatively, D is TRBD1 (6 bases). This CDR3 region has 14 residues. V lost 4 bases and J 3 bases, leaving 14 bases between the germline ends. Germline loops: CDR1 SGHRS, CDR2 YFSETQ. DNA for the CDR3: TGCGCCAGCAGCCCGGACGGCAGGGGCTACGAGCAGTACTTC. Translation: CASSPDGRGYEQYF. The complete variable domain, with remaining parts taken from reference TRBV5-1 and TRBJ2-7, reads KAGVTQTPRYLIKTRGQQVTLSCSPISGHRSVSWYQQTPGQGLQFLFEYFSETQRNKGNFPGRFSGRQFSNSRSEMNVSTLELGDSALYLCASSPDGRGYEQYFGPGTRLTVT.

This chain uses TRBV7-2 with TRBJ1-2, with 7 bases aligning to TRBD1. In germline, CDR1 is SGHTA, CDR2 FQGNSA. CDR3 length: 12 amino acids. V lost 2 bases and J lost 8; bases outside the gene matches: 2. CDR3 protein: CASSLNRGGYTF. CDR3 DNA sequence: TGTGCCAGCAGCTTAAACAGGGGCGGCTACACCTTC.

This chain uses TRBV10-3 with TRBJ1-3, with TRBD1 as a possible D gene (5 bases). Germline CDR1 ENHRY, CDR2 SYGVKD. The CDR3 sequence is 16 residues long. With 5 bases removed from V and 4 bases from J, the gap between germline ends came to 18 bases. CDR3 in amino acids: CAISPWTMGYGNTIYF. For the CDR3, the DNA is TGTGCCATCAGTCCATGGACAATGGGGTACGGAAACACCATATATTTT.

The chain carries TRBV19 and TRBJ1-4; TRBD1 might be the D (6 bases). This CDR3 comprises 15 residues. V shed 9 bases and J shed 6 bases, with 20 bases lying between them. Germline-derived CDR1 and CDR2 are LNHDA and SQIVND (reference sequence). CDR3 nucleotides: TGTGCCAGCCTACCTCGGGGGAAGGGGGATGAAAAACTGTTTTTT. Its translation: CASLPRGKGDEKLFF.

The chain is built from TRBV24-1 and TRBJ2-1, with 7 bases that match TRBD2. The germline CDR1 and CDR2 sequences are KGHDR and SFDVKD. Trimming at V came to 0 bases and at J to 8 bases, leaving 9 bases not matched to a gene. This CDR3 contains 16 residues. The CDR3 DNA is TGTGCCACCAGTGATTTGAGTGGGAGGGCCTTTGATGAGCAGTTCTTC. Its translation is CATSDLSGRAFDEQFF.

The chain combines TRBV19 with TRBJ2-5, with 8 bases that match TRBD1. V was clipped by 7 bases and J by 7 bases; unmatched bases: 8. The CDR3 is 13 residues long. In germline, CDR1 is LNHDA, CDR2 SQIVND (reference sequence). Here the CDR3 reads CASTLGQGMTQYF. The CDR3 coding sequence is TGTGCCAGTACCCTTGGACAGGGTATGACCCAGTACTTC. The complete variable domain, with remaining parts taken from reference TRBV19 and TRBJ2-5, reads DGGITQSPKYLFRKEGQNVTLSCEQNLNHDAMYWYRQDPGQGLRLIYYSQIVNDFQKGDIAEGYSVSREKKESFPLTVTSAQKNPTAFYLCASTLGQGMTQYFGPGTRLLVL.

V and J are TRBV6-1 and TRBJ1-1; 10 bases match TRBD1. The V gene's germline CDR1 is MNHNS and CDR2 SASEGT. Unmatched junction bases numbered 4, after V lost 6 bases and J lost 0 bases. The CDR3 has 15 residues. CDR3: CASRGQGLMNTEAFF. The CDR3, as DNA: TGTGCCAGCAGGGGACAGGGGTTGATGAACACTGAAGCTTTCTTT.

The rearrangement joins TRBV14 to TRBJ1-2; D may be TRBD1 (5 bases). Trimming removed 3 bases from V and 3 bases from J, with 17 bases in between. CDR1 is SGHDN, CDR2 FVKESK, per germline. The length of the CDR3 is 16 residues. The CDR3 loop is CASSQAGDGRYYGYTF. DNA of the CDR3: TGTGCCAGCAGCCAGGCGGGGGACGGGCGGTACTATGGCTACACCTTC. The variable domain in full, with the rest retrieved from reference TRBV14 and TRBJ1-2, is EAGVTQFPSHSVIEKGQTVTLRCDPISGHDNLYWYRRVMGKEIKFLLHFVKESKQDESGMPNNRFLAERTGGTYSTLKVQPAELEDSGVYFCASSQAGDGRYYGYTFGSGTRLTVV.

This clonotype was found once. The chain couples TRBV7-9 to TRBJ1-1; D uncertain. CDR1 SEHNR and CDR2 FQNEAQ come from the germline V gene (reference sequence). The length of the CDR3 is 14 residues. Trimming removed 3 bases at V and 1 base at J, with 9 bases between. For the CDR3, the DNA is TGTGCCAGCAGCTTTCGGATATCGAACACTGAAGCTTTCTTT. This translates into CASSFRISNTEAFF.

This chain uses TRBV15 with TRBJ1-5; D uncertain. Trimming took off 2 bases at V and 2 bases at J, with 13 bases between the two ends. CDR3 length equals 16 residues. Germline assignment: CDR1 LNHNV and CDR2 YYDKDF (reference sequence). The DNA of the CDR3 is TGTGCCACCAGCAGACCTTTCTGGGGTGGCAATCAGCCCCAGCATTTT. It codes for CATSRPFWGGNQPQHF.

This clonotype has a handful of counts. This chain uses TRBV9 with TRBJ2-2; TRBD2 matches at 8 bases. V was pared by 0 bases and J by 5 bases, with 3 bases of the junction left unmatched. The CDR3 is made up of 15 amino acids. Germline assignment: CDR1 SGDLS and CDR2 YYNGEE. CDR3 region: CASSVAGGPTGELFF. The CDR3 DNA reads TGTGCCAGCAGCGTAGCGGGAGGGCCTACCGGGGAGCTGTTTTTT.

CDR3 sequence: CASSSLRGPWTEAFF. The CDR3 DNA reads TGTGCCAGCAGCTCCCTGAGGGGGCCTTGGACCGAAGCTTTCTTT. V gene TRBV7-9 combines with J gene TRBJ1-1; TRBD1 agrees at 7 bases. Per germline, CDR1 SEHNR and CDR2 FQNEAQ (reference sequence). J lost 8 bases, V lost 4 bases, and 13 bases had no gene match. The CDR3 length is 15 residues.

This clonotype was picked up a small number of times. The chain carries TRBV4-3 and TRBJ2-3; 9 bases map to TRBD1. The V gene's germline CDR1 is LGHNA and CDR2 YSLEER. The CDR3 totals 15 residues. The ends lost 6 bases at V and 0 bases at J; junction bases unmatched: 4. The CDR3 DNA follows: TGCGCCAGCAGGGGACAGGGCACTAGCACAGATACGCAGTATTTT. This codes for CASRGQGTSTDTQYF.

This clonotype has a handful of counts. The chain carries TRBV27 and TRBJ2-1; the match to TRBD1 covers 8 bases. The trim removed 3 bases at V and 12 bases at J, leaving 7 bases unmatched. CDR1 MNHEY and CDR2 SMNVEV come from the germline V gene (reference sequence). The length of the CDR3 is 13 residues. As DNA, the CDR3 is TGTGCCAGCAGTTTCGGCAGGGGGCGAAGGCAGTTCTTC. Amino acid sequence: CASSFGRGRRQFF.